The entry below describes one TCR beta chain. This sample also contains other DNA sequences that code for the same CDR3. The length of the CDR3 is 14 residues. Germline V gene lookup returns CDR1 MDHEN and CDR2 SYDVKM. V dropped 2 bases and J dropped 0 bases, with 8 bases sitting between them. This sample was taken from a study of shared clonotypes between healthy human individuals. Naive-designated CD8 cells lacked CD45RO, were positively enriched for CCR7, and omitted terminally differentiated effector memory CD45RA+ cells. This table comes from immunoSEQ multiplex PCR, and its TCRdb copy is limited to in-frame clones, with some not included. The sample carries about 2 million clones, over 85% recorded once.

This sequence was found in a man aged 18 to 35 in good health. This chain links TRBV28 with TRBJ2-7; perhaps TRBD2 as D (6 bases). Sequences were obtained from naive CD8+ T cells sorted from blood. The CDR3 loop is CASSLVGGSYEQYF. The CDR3 region has the DNA TGTGCCAGCAGTTTAGTGGGGGGCTCCTACGAGCAGTACTTC.